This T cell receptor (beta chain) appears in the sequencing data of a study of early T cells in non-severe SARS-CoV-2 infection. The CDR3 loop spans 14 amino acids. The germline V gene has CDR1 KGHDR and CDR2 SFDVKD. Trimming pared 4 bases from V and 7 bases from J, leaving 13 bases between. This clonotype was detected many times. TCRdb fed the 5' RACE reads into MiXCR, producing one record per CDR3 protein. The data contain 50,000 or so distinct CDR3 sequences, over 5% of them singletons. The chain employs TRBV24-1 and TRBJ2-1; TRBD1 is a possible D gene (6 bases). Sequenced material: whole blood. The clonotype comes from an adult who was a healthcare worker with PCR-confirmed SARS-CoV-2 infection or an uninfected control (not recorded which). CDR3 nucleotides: TGTGCCACCAGTGACCGACAGGCAACTAATGAGCAGTTCTTC. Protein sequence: CATSDRQATNEQFF.